The 8 T cell receptor beta chains below come from one sample, sequenced in a study of blood T cell repertoires in COVID-19. TCRdb's table, derived via immunoSEQ multiplex PCR, lists solely in-frame clones and lacks some. The sample includes about 170,000 clones, less than 90% of them seen just once. The sample consisted of peripheral blood. The receptors originated from a woman between 65 and 79 years old with COVID-19, enrolled during active disease.

The V and J genes are TRBV3-1 (or the pseudogene TRBV3-2) and TRBJ2-3; 9 nucleotides align to TRBD2. This CDR3 region has 15 residues. J gave up 1 base and V 6 bases, and 5 bases lay outside the gene matches. Germline CDR1 is LGHDT and CDR2 is YNNKEL (reference sequence). The CDR3 DNA sequence: TGTGCCAGCAGTCTTTCTAGCGGGGGCACAGATACGCAGTATTTT. It specifies CASSLSSGGTDTQYF.

This clone was found once. The V and J genes are TRBV5-6 and TRBJ1-2; tentatively, D is TRBD1 (6 bases). Between the trimmed V and J ends, which lost 0 bases and 0 bases, there was a span of 6 bases. CDR1 SGHDT and CDR2 YYEEEE come from the germline V gene. CDR3 size: 14 residues. The CDR3 sequence: CASSLDRANYGYTF. The DNA of the CDR3 is TGTGCCAGCAGCTTGGACAGGGCTAACTATGGCTACACCTTC.

This clone was recorded only once. The chain uses TRBV28 and TRBJ1-1; no firm D call. This CDR3 has 10 residues. V was trimmed by 3 bases and J by 7 bases, leaving 3 bases between them. From germline, CDR1 is MDHEN and CDR2 SYDVKM. CDR3 sequence: CASSFREAFF. The CDR3, as DNA: TGTGCCAGCAGTTTCCGTGAAGCTTTCTTT. Combining the CDR3 with reference TRBV28 and TRBJ1-1 gives the whole variable domain DVKVTQSSRYLVKRTGEKVFLECVQDMDHENMFWYRQDPGLGLRLIYFSYDVKMKEKGDIPEGYSVSREKKERFSLILESASTNQTSMYLCASSFREAFFGQGTRLTVV.

The V gene is TRBV11-1, the J gene TRBJ1-2; D is possibly TRBD1 (5 bases). The CDR3 is made up of 14 amino acids. Deletions cut 3 bases from V and 1 base from J, with 9 bases between. Germline CDR1 and CDR2: SGHAT and FQDESV (reference sequence). Here the CDR3 reads CASSFDSFNYGYTF. CDR3 in DNA: TGTGCCAGCAGCTTCGACAGTTTTAACTATGGCTACACCTTC.

The V call is TRBV28, the J call TRBJ1-3; D possibly corresponds to TRBD1 (5 bases). The CDR3 has 15 amino acids. V lost 6 bases, J lost 2 bases, and 14 bases lay in between. Germline V gene lookup returns CDR1 MDHEN and CDR2 SYDVKM. The DNA for the CDR3 is TGTGCCAGCAGCCCGGGGGGAGGGACTGGAAACACCATATATTTT. Protein product: CASSPGGGTGNTIYF.

This rearrangement joins TRBV7-8 to TRBJ1-4; the D gene is possibly TRBD1 (5 bases). The CDR3 runs to 15 residues. The germline V gene encodes CDR1 SGHVS and CDR2 FQNEAQ. V was pared by 3 bases and J by 8 bases, with 16 bases between. The CDR3 coding sequence is TGTGCCAGCAGCTTGGGTCGGCAGGGCTACGAAAAACTGTTTTTT. It encodes CASSLGRQGYEKLFF.

The rearrangement joins TRBV5-1 to TRBJ2-1, with TRBD1 matching over 9 bases. After removal of 5 bases from V and 6 bases from J, the junction contained 9 bases not matched to a gene. The CDR3 has 15 amino acids. Germline V gene sequence: CDR1 SGHRS, CDR2 YFSETQ. The CDR3 DNA reads as TGCGCCAGCAGGAGGACGGGACAGGGAGCCAATGAGCAGTTCTTC. As protein: CASRRTGQGANEQFF.

The rearrangement uses TRBV18 and TRBJ1-1; maybe TRBD1 (6 bases). The CDR3 covers 13 residues. The germline CDR1 and CDR2 sequences are KGHSH and LQKENI. The V end was cut by 6 bases, the J end by 4 bases, with 12 bases between. The CDR3 nucleotides read TGTGCCAGCTCCCTCCAGGGGCCCACTGAAGCTTTCTTT. Its protein product is CASSLQGPTEAFF.